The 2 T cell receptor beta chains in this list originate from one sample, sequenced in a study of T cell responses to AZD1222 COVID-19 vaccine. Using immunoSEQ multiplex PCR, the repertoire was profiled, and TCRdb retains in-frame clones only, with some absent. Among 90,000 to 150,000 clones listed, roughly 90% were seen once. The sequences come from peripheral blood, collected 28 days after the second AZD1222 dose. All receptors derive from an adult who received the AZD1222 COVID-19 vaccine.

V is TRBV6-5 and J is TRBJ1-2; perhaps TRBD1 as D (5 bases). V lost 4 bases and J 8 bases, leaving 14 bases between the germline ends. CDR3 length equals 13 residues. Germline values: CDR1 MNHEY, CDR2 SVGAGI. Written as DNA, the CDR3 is TGTGCCAGCAGTTTCGGGGCCTGGGAGGGCTACACCTTC. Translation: CASSFGAWEGYTF.

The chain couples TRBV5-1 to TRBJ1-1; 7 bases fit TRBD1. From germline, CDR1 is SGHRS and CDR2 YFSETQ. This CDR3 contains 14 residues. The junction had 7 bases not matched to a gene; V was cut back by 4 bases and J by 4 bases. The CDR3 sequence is CASSLQGYGTEAFF. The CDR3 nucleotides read TGCGCCAGCAGCCTACAGGGGTATGGCACTGAAGCTTTCTTT. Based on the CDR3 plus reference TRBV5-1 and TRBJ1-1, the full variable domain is KAGVTQTPRYLIKTRGQQVTLSCSPISGHRSVSWYQQTPGQGLQFLFEYFSETQRNKGNFPGRFSGRQFSNSRSEMNVSTLELGDSALYLCASSLQGYGTEAFFGQGTRLTVV.